What follows are 3 T cell receptor beta chains derived from one specimen sequenced in a study of blood T cells in healthy people across ages. Primed by a sample-barcoded 5' primer and a J-beta primer mix, a second PCR proceeded for roughly 6 to 12 cycles. In TCRdb, the 5' RACE reads were re-called with MiXCR into one record per CDR3 protein. The sample yields about 1,500,000 distinct CDR3 sequences, about 28% seen once. Specimen: blood. The receptors shown here come from a woman aged 25 to 39 in good health.

This sequence joins TRBV5-1 and TRBJ2-7; D tentatively fits TRBD1 or TRBD2 (5 bases each). This CDR3 has 13 amino acids. V was pared by 6 bases and J by 0 bases, with 10 bases between. Germline V lookup: CDR1 SGHRS, CDR2 YFSETQ. CDR3 sequence reads: CASNRDDSYEQYF. The DNA of the CDR3 is TGCGCCAGCAACCGGGACGACTCCTACGAGCAGTACTTC.

The chain has TRBV11-2 and TRBJ2-1, with D uncertain. Germline assignment: CDR1 SGHAT and CDR2 FQNNGV. V dropped 3 bases and J dropped 9 bases, with 15 bases sitting between them. CDR3 length: 14 amino acids. CDR3: CASSFRVHLGEQFF. CDR3 DNA sequence: TGTGCCAGCAGCTTCCGGGTCCACCTCGGTGAGCAGTTCTTC.

The genes are TRBV20-1 and TRBJ2-5, with D perhaps matching TRBD2 (6 bases). The CDR3 is 15 residues long. Trimming left V 2 bases short and J 2 bases short, with 15 bases between. The germline CDR1 and CDR2 sequences are DFQATT and SNEGSKA (reference sequence). CDR3 residues: CSARREGGGQETQYF. DNA for the CDR3: TGCAGTGCTAGACGCGAGGGAGGTGGACAAGAGACCCAGTACTTC.